These T cell receptor beta chains were read from a single sample in a study of blood T cell repertoires in COVID-19. Produced via immunoSEQ multiplex PCR; TCRdb's table is partial and in-frame only. The sample contains about 320,000 clones, 65% to 90% of which appear only once. What was sequenced was PBMCs or T cells enriched from blood (not recorded which). These receptor sequences come from a woman between 18 and 29 years old who had recovered from COVID-19. CDR3s include the opening cysteine and the closing phenylalanine or tryptophan. The order of the fields is clone size, V gene, D gene, J gene, CDR3 length, CDR3 DNA, CDR3 protein. A D gene is named only where the DNA matches it firmly. Some rows mark clone size as missing; the rest say once, few, many or name a class of expanded clone.

>NA|TRBV3-1/TRBV3-2|NA|TRBJ2-5|15
TGTGCCAGCAGCCTGGCCCTTTGGGGCGAAGAGACCCAGTACTTC
CASSLALWGEETQYF
>NA|TRBV6-5|TRBD1|TRBJ1-1|14
TGTGCCAGCAGCCAAGACAGGGGTGGAACTGAAGCTTTCTTT
CASSQDRGGTEAFF
>NA|TRBV30|TRBD1|TRBJ1-5|15
TGTGCCTGGTCATCCGGGACAGGAGGACGCCAGCCCCAGCATTTT
CAWSSGTGGRQPQHF
>NA|TRBV3-1/TRBV3-2|NA|TRBJ1-1|12
TGTGCCAGCAGCCAAGATGTGGAGGAAGCTTTCTTT
CASSQDVEEAFF
>NA|TRBV10-3|TRBD2|TRBJ2-7|12
TGTGCCGTTGGGACTAGCGGGTACGAGCAGTACTTC
CAVGTSGYEQYF
>NA|TRBV6-5|TRBD1|TRBJ1-2|14
TGTGCCAGCAGAACCTCCGGACAGGGGGCTGGCTACACCTTC
CASRTSGQGAGYTF
>NA|TRBV18|NA|TRBJ1-1|17
TGTGCCAGCTCAGCGATAGTAGGCCGCAGGGCGAACACTGAAGCTTTCTTT
CASSAIVGRRANTEAFF
>few|TRBV14|TRBD1|TRBJ2-1|16
TGTGCCAGCAGCCAAGCGAGGACAGGGGACTACAATGAGCAGTTCTTC
CASSQARTGDYNEQFF
>NA|TRBV3-1/TRBV3-2|TRBD1|TRBJ2-4|12
TGTGCCAGCAGCCAAGACGACAGGGGGCGGCACTTC
CASSQDDRGRHF
>NA|TRBV5-1|NA|TRBJ1-1|16
TGCGCCAGCAGCTTGGCTGCAGGATCGATCTCCCCTGAAGCTTTCTTT
CASSLAAGSISPEAFF
>NA|TRBV4-1|NA|TRBJ1-3|16
TGCGCCAGCAGCCAAGATACAGGGCGCTCTGGAAACACCATATATTTT
CASSQDTGRSGNTIYF
>few|TRBV5-6|NA|TRBJ1-2|13
TGTGCCAGCAGCTTGATCGGGGGGGATGGCTACACCTTC
CASSLIGGDGYTF
>once|TRBV4-1|TRBD1|TRBJ1-5|16
TGCGCCAGCAGCCAAGAAGGCCAGGGGGTTTATCAGCCCCAGCATTTT
CASSQEGQGVYQPQHF
>NA|TRBV5-1|NA|TRBJ1-2|13
TGCGCCAGCAGCTATTTGTTAGGGGCTGGCTACACCTTC
CASSYLLGAGYTF
>NA|TRBV10-1|NA|TRBJ2-4|14
TGCGCCAGCAGTGAGTCAGGATTGGGCAACATTCAGTACTTC
CASSESGLGNIQYF
>NA|TRBV12-3/TRBV12-4|TRBD1|TRBJ2-7|13
TGTGCCAGCAGCAAACAGGGGGCATACGAGCAGTACTTC
CASSKQGAYEQYF
>NA|TRBV7-9|NA|TRBJ1-5|14
TGTGCCAGCAGCCGGACAGATTACAATCAGCCCCAGCATTTT
CASSRTDYNQPQHF
>NA|TRBV10-1|NA|TRBJ1-1|16
TGCGCCAGCAGTGAGTCGAGGGGGGGAGGATCGGCTGAAGCTTTCTTT
CASSESRGGGSAEAFF
>NA|TRBV18|NA|TRBJ1-1|13
TGTGCCAGCTCCCCACTGGACAGCACTGAAGCTTTCTTT
CASSPLDSTEAFF
>NA|TRBV12-3/TRBV12-4|TRBD1|TRBJ2-5|13
TGTGCCAGCCAACAGGGGGCCGGGGAGACCCAGTACTTC
CASQQGAGETQYF
>few|TRBV6-5|NA|TRBJ1-4|15
TGTGCCAGCTTCAGGGAGGGCACAACTAATGAAAAACTGTTTTTT
CASFREGTTNEKLFF
>NA|TRBV5-1|TRBD2|TRBJ2-2|15
TGCGCCAGCAGTTTACTAGCGGGAGAGTCCGGGGAGCTGTTTTTT
CASSLLAGESGELFF
>NA|TRBV3-1/TRBV3-2|NA|TRBJ1-1|13
TGTGCCAGCAGCCAGACAGCAAACACTGAAGCTTTCTTT
CASSQTANTEAFF
>NA|TRBV27|TRBD1|TRBJ1-5|18
TGTGCCAGCAGGTGGGGACAGGGAGAGGTCAAGGGCAATCAGCCCCAGCATTTT
CASRWGQGEVKGNQPQHF
>NA|TRBV5-1|NA|TRBJ2-1|15
TGCGCCAGCAGACGCCAGGCCGATTATTACAATGAGCAGTTCTTC
CASRRQADYYNEQFF
>NA|TRBV28|NA|TRBJ1-3|15
TGTGCCAGCAGTTCTGAGACAGCCTCTGGAAACACCATATATTTT
CASSSETASGNTIYF
>NA|TRBV27|NA|TRBJ2-7|12
TGTGCCAGCCGAAGGGGTCCCTACGAGCAGTACTTC
CASRRGPYEQYF
>once|TRBV29-1|NA|TRBJ1-4|14
TGCAGCGGGGGGCGGGGGGCGCGGGACGAAAAACTGTTTTTT
CSGGRGARDEKLFF
>NA|TRBV5-1|NA|TRBJ2-1|15
TGCGCCAGCAGCTTGGAGAAGCGGAGTAGGGATGAGCAGTTCTTC
CASSLEKRSRDEQFF
>NA|TRBV14|TRBD1|TRBJ2-2|14
TGTGCCAGCAGTCGCAGGGGGCCGACCGGGGAGCTGTTTTTT
CASSRRGPTGELFF
>NA|TRBV5-1|NA|TRBJ2-2|15
TGCGCCAGCAGCTTGTCGTCTTCGAACACCGGGGAGCTGTTTTTT
CASSLSSSNTGELFF
>NA|TRBV2|NA|TRBJ2-3|14
TGTGCCAGCAGTGCAACAGCTAGCACAGATACGCAGTATTTT
CASSATASTDTQYF
>NA|TRBV10-3|NA|TRBJ1-1|14
TGTGCCATCAGTCCAACAGGAGACAACACTGAAGCTTTCTTT
CAISPTGDNTEAFF
>NA|TRBV28|NA|TRBJ1-1|14
TGTGCCAGCAGTTTATCCACTGCGGACACTGAAGCTTTCTTT
CASSLSTADTEAFF
>NA|TRBV6-4|TRBD2|TRBJ2-3|18
TGTGCCAGCAGTGACTCGAGCGGGGGGGGCTCGGGCACAGATACGCAGTATTTT
CASSDSSGGGSGTDTQYF
>NA|TRBV9|TRBD1|TRBJ2-1|14
TGTGCCAGCAGCGAAGGGGGCTCCTTGGATGAGCAGTTCTTC
CASSEGGSLDEQFF
>NA|TRBV9|TRBD1|TRBJ2-2|16
TGTGCCAGCAGCGCAATCGGGACAGGGATCACCGGGGAGCTGTTTTTT
CASSAIGTGITGELFF
>NA|TRBV12-3/TRBV12-4|NA|TRBJ2-1|13
TGTGCCAGCAGTTTTATCGGGAACACCGAGCAGTTCTTC
CASSFIGNTEQFF
>NA|TRBV7-3|TRBD2|TRBJ2-1|14
TGTGCCAGCAGCCGCGGGGGGGCCTACAATGAGCAGTTCTTC
CASSRGGAYNEQFF
>few|TRBV19|TRBD2|TRBJ2-2|19
TGTGCCAGTAGTATCCCTGACTGGCGGGAGGGCCCGAACACCGGGGAGCTGTTTTTT
CASSIPDWREGPNTGELFF
>NA|TRBV24-1|NA|TRBJ2-1|16
TGTGCCACCAGTGATTTAAGGACTCCGGCTTACAATGAGCAGTTCTTC
CATSDLRTPAYNEQFF
>NA|TRBV27|NA|TRBJ1-2|15
TGTGCCAGCAGTTTCGTGCCAGGGCTGAACTATGGCTACACCTTC
CASSFVPGLNYGYTF
>NA|TRBV24-1|TRBD1|TRBJ2-1|16
TGTGCCACCAGTGAATCCGGGACAGGGTATGGCAATGAGCAGTTCTTC
CATSESGTGYGNEQFF
>few|TRBV30|TRBD1|TRBJ2-6|15
TGTGCCTGGAGTCCACAGGGGAGCGGGGCCAACGTCCTGACTTTC
CAWSPQGSGANVLTF
>NA|TRBV7-2|NA|TRBJ2-7|13
TGTGCCAGCAGCGGGCAACAGGGAGGGGAGCAGTACTTC
CASSGQQGGEQYF
>NA|TRBV5-5|TRBD1|TRBJ2-7|16
TGTGCCAGCAGCTTGGTGACAGGGAGTATTTTCTACGAGCAGTACTTC
CASSLVTGSIFYEQYF
>NA|TRBV3-1/TRBV3-2|TRBD1|TRBJ1-2|17
TGTGCCAGCAGCCAAGTGGGCCACGTTACAGGGGACCATGGCTACACCTTC
CASSQVGHVTGDHGYTF
>NA|TRBV13|NA|TRBJ2-1|13
TGTGCCAGCAGCTCCGGGGGCTACAATGAGCAGTTCTTC
CASSSGGYNEQFF
>NA|TRBV5-8|TRBD1|TRBJ1-5|14
TGTGCCAGCAGCTTGGCGGGACAGGGGGAGCCCCAGCATTTT
CASSLAGQGEPQHF
>medium-sized|TRBV6-1|NA|TRBJ1-1|13
TGTGCCAGCAGTGACAGGGAAAACACTGAAGCTTTCTTT
CASSDRENTEAFF
>NA|TRBV11-2|NA|TRBJ1-1|15
TGTGCCAGCAGCCCTAAATCAGGGGTGCTCGCTGAAGCTTTCTTT
CASSPKSGVLAEAFF
>NA|TRBV12-3/TRBV12-4|NA|TRBJ1-2|13
TGTGCCAGCGCCCCCGGGAAAATTTATGGCTACACCTTC
CASAPGKIYGYTF
>NA|TRBV19|NA|TRBJ2-3|15
TGTGCCAGTAGAACCCTAGCGCAAAGCACAGATACGCAGTATTTT
CASRTLAQSTDTQYF
>NA|TRBV12-3/TRBV12-4|TRBD1|TRBJ1-1|13
TGTGCCAGCAGTGTGGGACAGGGCACTGAAGCTTTCTTT
CASSVGQGTEAFF
>NA|TRBV2|TRBD2|TRBJ2-5|14
TGTGCCAGCAACAAGCGGGGGTCCCAAGAGACCCAGTACTTC
CASNKRGSQETQYF